This T cell receptor (beta chain) was captured in a study of cytomegalovirus exposure and HLA in healthy donors (dated by TCRdb to between 2016 and 2019). In the study overall: An earlier analysis of several hundred of the donors reported 250 to 350 Gb of sequence data and approximately 110 million unique TCR beta sequences from 190 million or so T cells. Approximately 300 gigabases of sequencing data and around 90 million unique TCR sequences made up an early release that covered approximately 620 HLA-typed donors. Among the roughly 370 genotyped donors, about 85% belonged to the genetic ancestry cluster associated with self-reported Caucasian donors. The aim of the study was to test whether cataloging public T cell receptors could identify signatures of past pathogen exposure. The T cell repertoires of 666 subjects were profiled by immunosequencing and related to cytomegalovirus serostatus. A separate validation cohort of 100 to 150 different subjects was used in addition to the roughly 700-subject first cohort. High-throughput TCR immunosequencing, statistical association of individual TCRs with disease status, and machine learning were combined to predict cytomegalovirus infection status. In a later analysis, previously published TCR beta repertoires from more than 500 donors were re-analyzed and high-resolution HLA genotyping was added so that TCR occurrence patterns could be studied. Rather than drawing on any new phenotypic data, the later analysis identified candidate immune exposures from TCR beta sequences and the way those sequences occurred across donors. To decide whether each TCR beta V gene segment behaved as functional or pseudogenic, an earlier analysis of some 600 of the donors relied on high-throughput TCR beta sequencing. Donor age, sex, ethnicity and CMV serostatus were compiled together with the repertoire data. Genome-wide SNP genotypes for about 65% of the 666 donors were used in a later genetic analysis, which treated that subset as a discovery cohort. All discovery cohort repertoires had been generated on a single sequencing platform. Both class I and class II loci were covered by HLA typing, at four-digit resolution. The number of donors typed differed by locus, with 629-630 for A, B, C, DRB1 and DQB1, over 500 for DQA1, over 600 for DPA1, and 472 for DPB1. Five DR-DQ haplotypes were handled as single units for association and clustering because linkage in the cohort was strong. Among around 400 genotyped donors of the cohort, an average of roughly 240,000 unique TCR beta nucleotide sequences were sequenced per donor, around 20% of them non-productive.

The full study reports these points: The only immune exposure information available for the cohort was CMV serostatus. A later analysis found that TCR association rates varied across HLA loci, with DRB1 alleles showing the most associated TCRs and HLA-C alleles the fewest. An earlier analysis of around 500 of the donors showed that most TCR beta V segments appeared in productive rearrangements either about 87% or about 30% of the time, which broadly matched IMGT annotations. In both the original and validation cohorts, the classifier was reported to diagnose cytomegalovirus status with high specificity and sensitivity. A few of the identified cytomegalovirus-associated TCR beta chains were confirmed in vitro to be specific for cytomegalovirus antigens. A further reported finding was that TCR beta sequences accurately predicted the HLA-A and HLA-B alleles for most subjects in the first cohort. The cohort was sequenced for TCR beta chains only, and without alpha or paired-chain data the features that could be detected were limited. A later analysis found that most CMV-associated TCR beta chains appeared HLA-restricted, with HLA associations seemingly driven largely by CMV exposure. According to a later analysis, parvovirus B19, influenza, CMV and Epstein-Barr virus appeared linked to several top co-occurrence clusters. According to the authors, the approach could potentially be generalized to other disease states and immunological phenotypes. Correlated functional status among segregating V segments might reflect linkage disequilibrium, but an unknown experimental factor could not be ruled out. A group of highly shared sequence variants was considered likely to be a technical artifact of the sequencing pipeline. Because HLA typing was missing for some donors at each locus, association tests included only the typed subset. A later genetic analysis reported fewer N-insertions in productive TCRs among donors in an Asian-associated ancestry cluster than the roughly 620-donor mean. V-gene and J-gene trimming of TCR beta chains was associated with a missense DCLRE1C variant in a later genetic analysis, and the association was replicated in an independent cohort. Sequencing depth was assumed to be roughly uniform across donors in the presence/absence analyses, though that assumption may not hold. Seventeen rarely observed V segments, including chromosome 9 orphons, were excluded from the earlier analysis of some 590 of the donors because counts were too low. Specific HLA alleles were associated with 16,951 TCR beta sequences at a false discovery rate of 0.05 in a later analysis. The study listed over 150 TCR beta chains as associated with cytomegalovirus. Strong co-occurrence of HLA alleles, especially DR and DQ, made assigning TCR associations to individual alleles difficult. A later analysis found that HLA-associated TCR beta chains were more clonally expanded and had lower generation probabilities than equally common non-associated chains. Across donors, most TCR sequences were observed very rarely, whereas some public TCRs were present in many individuals.

A remark on this clone: This clone's antigen is unknown. No per-base quality is available; no much larger clone lies one base away.

The cohort was made up of 650 to 700 healthy bone marrow donors. All cohort members were sampled while nominally healthy, although unrecorded immune exposures were likely present. The donor was CMV seronegative and belonged to the group of 352 seronegative cohort members. Each donor provided a peripheral blood sample, and peripheral blood mononuclear cells were used for TCR beta sequencing. Genomic DNA was extracted from the blood cell samples with the Qiagen DNeasy Blood Extraction Kit. Library construction relied on the immunoSEQ multiplex PCR assay. The multiplex PCR relied on a mix of 60 forward primers for TCR Vbeta segments and 13 reverse primers for TCR Jbeta segments. The CDR3 region of rearranged TCR beta genes was amplified from genomic DNA with a multiplex PCR assay. The Illumina HiSeq System was used to sequence the amplified TCR beta libraries as 87-base-pair reads. The study's own analysis went as follows. A later analysis tallied around 82 million unique TCR beta chains across the 666 repertoires, and approximately 12 million of those chains were shared by two or more donors. To remove PCR and sequencing errors, raw reads were error-corrected and collapsed into unique sequences using a nearest-neighbor algorithm that merged closely related sequences. To assign V, D and J gene segments, CDR3 sequences were aligned to IMGT reference sequences. For a sequence to be retained, at least a six-nucleotide match to both a V gene segment and a J gene segment was required. Rearrangements were classified as productive when the CDR3 lacked stop codons and remained in frame with V and J, and all other rearrangements were classified as non-productive. CDR3 was defined by IMGT convention, running from the second conserved V-encoded cysteine to the conserved J-encoded phenylalanine. The earlier analysis of 587 of the donors excluded any sequence lacking an unambiguous match to a single V gene segment. An earlier analysis of almost 600 of the donors classified V segments as functional when productive rearrangements were above 56.7% and as segregating when the standard deviation between donors was above 5%. A statistical classification framework was built for diagnosing cytomegalovirus status from the catalog of TCR beta chain sequences. V and J gene assignment, in a later analysis, came from comparing TCR nucleotide sequences with IMGT/GENE-DB human TR gene sequences. A later analysis assigned CDR3 sequences and most-parsimonious VDJ recombination scenarios with the TCRdist pipeline. A later analysis defined each TCR beta chain by its CDR3 amino acid sequence plus V-gene family, and excluded reads lacking a unique V-gene family. To address suspected cross-contamination and a sequencing artifact, a later analysis removed roughly 640 highly shared, low-generation-probability nucleotide sequences. For each public chain, a later analysis derived a clonal expansion index from normalized ranks of inferred template counts within each repertoire. In a later analysis, generation probabilities were computed using a VDJ recombination model fitted to out-of-frame rearrangements, and the results were checked against IGoR. In a later analysis, hypergeometric tests were used to score TCR-TCR, TCR-HLA and TCR-CMV co-occurrence, with a repertoire-size bias correction applied to TCR pairs. A later analysis estimated false discovery rates by permuting HLA or CMV assignments 20 times. A later analysis grouped co-occurring TCRs with DBSCAN, adding TCRdist sequence similarity when clustering within HLA-allele-positive subsets. For co-occurrence clustering, repertoires with fewer than 30,000 or more than 120,000 public chains were excluded, along with roughly 5 repertoires with anomalous nucleotide sharing. In its TCRdb copy, this immuneACCESS table keeps in-frame sequences only and misses some clones. Where compared with another copy, unresolved V genes explain less than half of these, and the others have no known cause. V, J and clone size are taken as reported in that table, and D and trimming were inferred from the DNA itself. The sample has under 250,000 clones on record, approximately 88% of them singletons. Jointly, the top ten make up roughly 0.66% of the sample.

Material for sequencing was PBMCs. This receptor was obtained from a boy aged 2 to 9 in good health and CMV-seronegative.

Here the CDR3 is given as CASSSPNSPLHF. The DNA sequence follows: TGTGCCAGCAGCTCCCCAAATTCACCCCTCCACTTT. The sequence joins TRBV5-6 to TRBJ1-6; the D gene is not confidently resolved. A distance of 5 bases separates the germline ends of V and J, which lose 3 bases and 7 bases respectively. Based on the germline V gene, the CDR1 and CDR2 sequences are SGHDT and YYEEEE. The CDR3 measures 12 amino acids from cysteine to phenylalanine. Only the CDR3 DNA stays, 36 bases, in frame from base 1.